A single sample is the source of the 16 T cell receptor beta chains below, sequenced in a study of blood T cell repertoires in COVID-19. Produced via immunoSEQ multiplex PCR; TCRdb's table is partial and in-frame only. Seen here are some 340,000 clones, less than 90% observed once, and the top ten hold approximately 5.4%. The sequenced material came from PBMCs or T cells enriched from blood (not recorded which). Receptors were obtained from a woman between 50 and 59 years old who had recovered from COVID-19.

The rearrangement joins TRBV7-9 to TRBJ2-3, with a possible D match to TRBD2 (5 bases). Trimming took off 5 bases at V and 10 bases at J, with 13 bases between the two ends. The CDR3 spans 12 residues. Germline values: CDR1 SEHNR, CDR2 FQNEAQ (reference sequence). The CDR3: CASSPGSKAQYF. CDR3 DNA: TGTGCCAGCAGCCCGGGGTCAAAGGCGCAGTATTTT.

CDR3 in amino acids: CASSQDRRGEQYF. For the CDR3, the DNA is TGTGCCAGCAGCCAAGATCGAAGGGGCGAGCAGTACTTC. J is TRBJ2-7 and V is TRBV3-1 (or the pseudogene TRBV3-2); TRBD1 might be the D (5 bases). Germline-derived CDR1 and CDR2 are LGHDT and YNNKEL (reference sequence). The CDR3 runs to 13 residues. Trimming took 0 bases from V and 6 from J, leaving 9 bases between them.

The gene calls are TRBV7-2 and TRBJ2-7; TRBD1 is a possible D gene (6 bases). CDR1 SGHTA and CDR2 FQGNSA come from the germline V gene. Trimming stripped 5 bases from V and 1 base from J, with 9 bases between. This CDR3 has 13 residues. The CDR3 is CASSPGQSYEQYF. CDR3 coding DNA: TGTGCCAGCAGCCCAGGACAGTCCTACGAGCAGTACTTC.

This chain connects TRBV30 to TRBJ1-2; D might be TRBD1 (5 bases). V was clipped by 3 bases and J by 3 bases, with 8 bases between them. CDR1 and CDR2 (germline): GTSNPN, SVGIG (reference sequence). The CDR3 is made up of 12 amino acids. The CDR3 DNA reads TGTGCCTGGAGGGAGACAGACTATGGCTACACCTTC. Amino acid sequence: CAWRETDYGYTF.

J is TRBJ2-1 and V is TRBV3-1 (or the pseudogene TRBV3-2); the match to TRBD1 covers 7 bases. CDR1 and CDR2 (germline): LGHDT, YNNKEL (reference sequence). This CDR3 has 15 residues. The ends lost 6 bases at V and 0 bases at J; junction bases unmatched: 5. Written as DNA, the CDR3 is TGTGCCAGCAGACTAGGGGGCGCCTCCTACAATGAGCAGTTCTTC. Translating it yields CASRLGGASYNEQFF.

The V and J genes are TRBV2 and TRBJ1-1; D uncertain. The CDR3 totals 16 residues. The germline V gene encodes CDR1 SNHLY and CDR2 FYNNEI. The V end was cut by 3 bases, the J end by 4 bases, with 18 bases between. The CDR3 here is CASSDPSHSDGTEAFF. The CDR3 region has the DNA TGTGCCAGCAGTGACCCATCACATTCAGATGGCACTGAAGCTTTCTTT.

The genes are TRBV7-3 and TRBJ2-1, with 7 bases fitting TRBD2. Per germline, CDR1 SGHTA and CDR2 FQGTGA. The trim removed 3 bases at V and 6 bases at J, leaving 5 bases unmatched. This CDR3 spans 14 amino acids. The CDR3 DNA sequence: TGTGCCAGCAGCTTGAGCGGGGCACCCAATGAGCAGTTCTTC. Translating gives CASSLSGAPNEQFF. Full variable domain (missing parts from reference TRBV7-3 and TRBJ2-1): GAGVSQTPSNKVTEKGKYVELRCDPISGHTALYWYRQSLGQGPEFLIYFQGTGAADDSGLPNDRFFAVRPEGSVSTLKIQRTERGDSAVYLCASSLSGAPNEQFFGPGTRLTVL.

CDR3 coding DNA: TGTGCCAGTAGTATAGTCCCAGGGACAGGGACGGGAACTGAAGCTTTCTTT. It codes for CASSIVPGTGTGTEAFF. This chain joins TRBV19 and TRBJ1-1, with TRBD1 identical over 9 bases. The trim removed 1 base at V and 5 bases at J, leaving 11 bases unmatched. Germline V gene sequence: CDR1 LNHDA, CDR2 SQIVND (reference sequence). The CDR3 is made up of 17 amino acids.

The J gene is TRBJ2-3, the V gene TRBV7-9; 7 bases are shared with TRBD2. Trimming removed 5 bases from V and 0 bases from J; junction bases left unmatched: 8. Germline V gene lookup returns CDR1 SEHNR and CDR2 FQNEAQ (reference sequence). This CDR3 spans 16 amino acids. As DNA, the CDR3 is TGTGCCAGCAGCCCAGGAGGAGCGGGGAGCACAGATACGCAGTATTTT. Translated, it gives CASSPGGAGSTDTQYF. Together with reference TRBV7-9 and TRBJ2-3, the CDR3 gives the full variable domain: DTGVSQNPRHKITKRGQNVTFRCDPISEHNRLYWYRQTLGQGPEFLTYFQNEAQLEKSRLLSDRFSAERPKGSFSTLEIQRTEQGDSAMYLCASSPGGAGSTDTQYFGPGTRLTVL.

This chain joins TRBV10-3 and TRBJ1-2; D call uncertain. The V gene's germline CDR1 is ENHRY and CDR2 SYGVKD. This CDR3 has 13 amino acids. The V gene lost 4 bases and the J gene lost 4 bases, with 10 bases spanning the gap. The CDR3 reads CAISGTDIYGYTF. The CDR3 nucleotides are TGTGCCATCAGTGGAACAGATATCTATGGCTACACCTTC.

This rearrangement joins TRBV7-8 to TRBJ2-1; D is possibly TRBD2 (6 bases). Trimming left V 5 bases short and J 3 bases short, with 20 bases between. The germline V gene has CDR1 SGHVS and CDR2 FQNEAQ. The CDR3 runs to 17 residues. CDR3: CASSPTFGSGGYNEQFF. The DNA of the CDR3 is TGTGCCAGCAGCCCGACCTTTGGTAGCGGAGGCTACAATGAGCAGTTCTTC.

This clone appeared a single time. The V and J genes are TRBV9 and TRBJ1-1; 7 nucleotides align to TRBD1. CDR1 SGDLS and CDR2 YYNGEE come from the germline V gene. The CDR3 totals 16 residues. V was clipped by 4 bases and J by 4 bases; unmatched bases: 13. CDR3 residues: CASSLTQGFPSTEAFF. DNA for the CDR3: TGTGCCAGCAGCTTAACACAGGGGTTCCCGTCCACTGAAGCTTTCTTT.

The rearrangement joins TRBV10-2 to TRBJ1-4; D is unresolved. The V end lost 3 bases, the J end lost 4 bases, and 12 bases lay between the germline ends. CDR3 size: 15 residues. Germline V lookup: CDR1 WSHSY, CDR2 SAAADI. The CDR3: CASSDSGGGNEKLFF. The CDR3 bases are TGCGCCAGCAGTGATAGCGGCGGCGGTAATGAAAAACTGTTTTTT.

This clone was seen once. J is TRBJ1-6 and V is TRBV7-8; 7 positions match TRBD1. The CDR3 is made up of 16 amino acids. Germline CDR1 SGHVS, CDR2 FQNEAQ. The trim removed 1 base at V and 9 bases at J, leaving 9 bases unmatched. CDR3 sequence reads: CASSLGRGQGGSPLHF. The CDR3 nucleotides are TGTGCCAGCAGCTTAGGACGGGGGCAGGGGGGTTCACCCCTCCACTTT.

The chain carries TRBV9 and TRBJ2-7; possibly TRBD2 for D (7 bases). The CDR3 loop spans 14 amino acids. Trimming pared 0 bases from V and 7 bases from J, leaving 14 bases between. Germline V gene data show CDR1 as SGDLS and CDR2 as YYNGEE. The CDR3 coding sequence is TGTGCCAGCAGCGTAGGGAGCGGGACAAGGGAGCAGTACTTC. This encodes CASSVGSGTREQYF.

This CDR3 reads CASSLGQGAYEQYF. The CDR3 DNA reads as TGTGCCAGCAGCCTCGGACAGGGCGCCTACGAGCAGTACTTC. The chain links TRBV7-8 to TRBJ2-7; the match to TRBD1 covers 8 bases. Per the germline V gene, CDR1 is SGHVS and CDR2 is FQNEAQ. CDR3 length: 14 amino acids. V shed 5 bases and J 2 bases; nucleotides not matched to a gene: 5.